This T cell receptor beta chain was captured in a study of CD8 T cells in Susac syndrome. This clonotype is a singleton in its sample. Antigen specificity is unknown. TCR beta from blood CD8+ and CD4+ T cells was sequenced. FACS enriched CD8+ TEMRA cells, while bulk CD8+ and CD4+ were negatively isolated. RNA totalling roughly 0.5 to 1 ug underwent reverse transcription with random hexamers. The immunoSEQ assay covered 54 Vbeta and 13 Jbeta segments for CDR3. MiXCR was run by TCRdb on the immunoSEQ multiplex PCR reads, yielding one entry per CDR3 protein. The sample consists of hundreds of thousands of distinct CDR3 sequences, almost 85% of them appearing once. Findings and limits, study-wide: The study's TCR sequencing and HLA analysis covered a relatively small number of individuals, and the study acknowledged this.

Trimming pared 0 bases from V and 6 bases from J, leaving 11 bases between. Germline V gene lookup returns CDR1 KGHDR and CDR2 SFDVKD. CDR3 length: 15 residues. The rearrangement joins TRBV24-1 to TRBJ2-1; no clear D gene. Sequenced: CD8+ T cells from PBMCs. The sequence derives from a human donor with multiple sclerosis. CDR3 amino acids: CATSDLRHLSNEQFF. The DNA for the CDR3 is TGTGCCACCAGTGATTTGCGACACCTCAGCAATGAGCAGTTCTTC.